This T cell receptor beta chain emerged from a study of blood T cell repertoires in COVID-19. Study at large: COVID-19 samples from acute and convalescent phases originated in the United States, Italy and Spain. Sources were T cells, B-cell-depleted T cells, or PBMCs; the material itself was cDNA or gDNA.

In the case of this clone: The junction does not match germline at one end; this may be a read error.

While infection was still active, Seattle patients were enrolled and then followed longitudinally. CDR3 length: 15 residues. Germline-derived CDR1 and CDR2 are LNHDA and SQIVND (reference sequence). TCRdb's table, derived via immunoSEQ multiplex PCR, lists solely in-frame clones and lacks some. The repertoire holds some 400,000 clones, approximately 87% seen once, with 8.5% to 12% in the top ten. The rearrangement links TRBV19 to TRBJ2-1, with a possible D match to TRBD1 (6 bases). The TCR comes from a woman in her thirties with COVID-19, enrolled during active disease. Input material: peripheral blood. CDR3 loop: CASRESTGPGNGQFF. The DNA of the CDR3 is TGTGCCAGTAGGGAATCGACAGGCCCCGGGAATGGGCAGTTCTTC. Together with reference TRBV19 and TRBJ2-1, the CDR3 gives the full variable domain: DGGITQSPKYLFRKEGQNVTLSCEQNLNHDAMYWYRQDPGQGLRLIYYSQIVNDFQKGDIAEGYSVSREKKESFPLTVTSAQKNPTAFYLCASRESTGPGNGQFFGPGTRLTVL.